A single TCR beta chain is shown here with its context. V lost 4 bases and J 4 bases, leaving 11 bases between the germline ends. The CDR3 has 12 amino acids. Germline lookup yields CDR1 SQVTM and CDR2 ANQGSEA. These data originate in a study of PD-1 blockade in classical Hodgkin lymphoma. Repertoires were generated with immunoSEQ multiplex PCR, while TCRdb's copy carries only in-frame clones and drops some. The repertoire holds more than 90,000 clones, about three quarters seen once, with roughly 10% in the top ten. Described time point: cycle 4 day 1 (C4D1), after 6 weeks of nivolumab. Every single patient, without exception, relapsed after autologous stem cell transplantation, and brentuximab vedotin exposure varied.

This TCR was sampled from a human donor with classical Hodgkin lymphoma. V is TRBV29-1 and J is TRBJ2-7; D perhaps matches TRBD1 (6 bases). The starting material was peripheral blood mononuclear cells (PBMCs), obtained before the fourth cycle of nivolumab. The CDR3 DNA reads TGCAGCGTTGTTGGACAGAGTTACGAGCAGTACTTC. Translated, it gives CSVVGQSYEQYF.